This T cell receptor (beta chain) is from a study of cytomegalovirus exposure and HLA in healthy donors. On the study more broadly: In terms of ancestry, the Caucasian-associated cluster contained roughly 80% of the roughly 400 genotyped donors.

The CDR3 covers 13 residues. V trimming: 3 bases; J trimming: 6 bases; junction bases outside the gene matches: 6. The germline CDR1 and CDR2 sequences are SQVTM and ANQGSEA. Worth noting for this clone: Its target is not known.

The study ran its PCR with 60 Vbeta and 13 Jbeta primers. The data were produced by immunoSEQ multiplex PCR, yet TCRdb's version contains in-frame clones alone and is incomplete. The profile covers roughly 110,000 clones, with roughly 82% appearing a single time and less than 3.5% taken by the ten largest. Study results and limitations: A later analysis reportedly found fewer N-insertions in an Asian-associated ancestry cluster than the roughly 680-donor mean. TCR beta V- and J-gene trimming, according to a later analysis, was linked to a missense DCLRE1C variant.

This sequence originates from a young man in good health and CMV-seropositive. This rearrangement joins TRBV29-1 to TRBJ1-1, with 8 nucleotides matching TRBD1. The source material was PBMCs. Here the CDR3 reads CSVDGTGGAEAFF. CDR3 DNA sequence: TGCAGCGTTGACGGGACAGGCGGCGCTGAAGCTTTCTTT.